This TCR beta chain was sequenced during a study of cytomegalovirus exposure and HLA in healthy donors. As for the study in general: Roughly 180 million T cells yielded 90 million to 130 million unique TCR beta sequences in earlier analysis.

PCR employed 60 Vbeta and 13 Jbeta primers. Sequencing was performed with immunoSEQ multiplex PCR; in TCRdb, only in-frame clones are kept and a portion is missing. The sample lists 200,000 to 250,000 clones; over 65% were seen once. V was trimmed by 3 bases and J by 2 bases, leaving 5 bases between them. Germline CDR1 is MNHNS and CDR2 is SASEGT. The CDR3 runs to 13 residues. The chain uses TRBV6-1 and TRBJ1-5; no reliable D call. The sample comprised PBMCs. The receptor's source is a human donor in good health. Here the CDR3 reads CASSDPGNQPQHF. CDR3 sequence (DNA): TGTGCCAGCAGTGATCCGGGCAATCAGCCCCAGCATTTT.